This T cell receptor (beta chain) came from a study of shared clonotypes between healthy human individuals. Concerning this clone itself: As yet, its antigen is unknown.

The CDR3 extends over 13 amino acids. Between the trimmed V and J ends, which lost 0 bases and 4 bases, there was a span of 8 bases. In germline, CDR1 is SGHNT, CDR2 YYREEE (reference sequence). Study-level findings and limits: Among non-shared clonotypes, generation probabilities were lower than among those shared by all four donors. Sorted-subset samples were not fully sequenced, rarefaction indicated.

The study ran the assay at deep level. Under the authors' procedure: As immunoSEQ supplied junction-only sequences (without quality scores), filtering differed. Data came from immunoSEQ multiplex PCR; TCRdb stores just in-frame clones and leaves some out. V and J calls and clone size are given by that table; D and trimming were obtained from the DNA. The repertoire holds 850,000 to 1,200,000 clones, with more than 60% as singletons. The sample was memory CD4+ T cells sorted from blood. Sample subset: CD45RA-negative fraction. The sequence came from a young man in good health. This rearrangement joins TRBV5-4 to TRBJ2-7, with TRBD2 as a possible D gene (5 bases). The CDR3: CASSLAGKYEQYF. The CDR3 bases are TGTGCCAGCAGCTTGGCCGGGAAGTACGAGCAGTACTTC.